This TCR beta chain was found in a study of cytomegalovirus exposure and HLA in healthy donors. On the study more broadly: A data release that came early held 75 million to 85 million unique TCRs from HLA-typed donors.

On this clone itself: Its antigen is still unknown.

The CDR3 loop spans 16 amino acids. V shed 5 bases and J shed 6 bases, with 20 bases lying between them. Germline-derived CDR1 and CDR2 are SGHTA and FQGTGA. The PCR had 60 Vbeta and 13 Jbeta primers. The protocol was immunoSEQ multiplex PCR, while the TCRdb copy is restricted to in-frame clones and leaves out a portion. Here the sample spans approximately 140,000 clones, about four fifths being singletons. Study-wide results and limits: Later on, a genetic analysis was performed. It linked a missense variant in DCLRE1C with V- and J-gene trimming of TCR beta.

This clonotype was obtained from a man aged 40-55 years in good health and CMV-seropositive. V usage is TRBV7-3 and J usage is TRBJ2-1, with a possible D match to TRBD1 (5 bases). Sequencing input: PBMCs. The chain's CDR3 is CASSPSGFQGINEQFF. As DNA, the CDR3 is TGTGCCAGCAGCCCCTCCGGATTCCAGGGCATCAATGAGCAGTTCTTC. Looking up the rest from reference TRBV7-3 and TRBJ2-1 gives the full variable domain: GAGVSQTPSNKVTEKGKYVELRCDPISGHTALYWYRQSLGQGPEFLIYFQGTGAADDSGLPNDRFFAVRPEGSVSTLKIQRTERGDSAVYLCASSPSGFQGINEQFFGPGTRLTVL.